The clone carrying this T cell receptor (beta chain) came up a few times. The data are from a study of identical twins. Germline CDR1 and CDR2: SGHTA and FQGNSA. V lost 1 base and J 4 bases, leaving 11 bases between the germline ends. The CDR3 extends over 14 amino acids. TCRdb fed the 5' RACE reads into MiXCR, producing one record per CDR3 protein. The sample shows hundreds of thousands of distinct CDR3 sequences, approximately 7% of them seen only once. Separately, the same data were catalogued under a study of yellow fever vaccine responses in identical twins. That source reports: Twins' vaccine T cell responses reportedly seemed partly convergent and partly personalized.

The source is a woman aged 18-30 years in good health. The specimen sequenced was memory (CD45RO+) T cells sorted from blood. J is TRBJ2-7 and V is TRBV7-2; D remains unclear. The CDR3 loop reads CASSLDAGPYEQYV. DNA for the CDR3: TGTGCCAGCAGCTTAGATGCCGGGCCTTACGAGCAGTACGTC.